A single sample is the source of the 6 T cell receptor beta chains below, sequenced in a study of a mutant IDH1 vaccine in newly diagnosed glioma. The time point was: baseline, week 1 (first vaccination visit). Treatment noted: pre-vaccination baseline after standard-of-care therapy. The table came from immunoSEQ multiplex PCR; TCRdb's copy has only in-frame clones and leaves some out. The table records about 36,000 clones, roughly 89% of them present only once. The material was PBMCs, obtained from a glioma patient treated with radiotherapy, temozolomide or both. Every receptor here comes from a young man with glioma.

J is TRBJ1-2 and V is TRBV30; tentative D call: TRBD1 (5 bases). Germline values: CDR1 GTSNPN, CDR2 SVGIG (reference sequence). The CDR3 sequence is 14 residues long. V gave up 3 bases and J gave up 4 bases, with 15 bases separating them. The CDR3: CAWRTTTVSYGYTF. CDR3 bases: TGTGCCTGGAGGACGACGACAGTCTCCTATGGCTACACCTTC.

The V call is TRBV5-1, the J call TRBJ2-2, with D perhaps being TRBD1 or TRBD2 (7 bases each). Per germline, CDR1 SGHRS and CDR2 YFSETQ. The CDR3 is made up of 15 amino acids. The V gene lost 1 base and the J gene lost 6 bases, with 13 bases spanning the gap. The CDR3 protein is CASSLQGGTPGELFF. The CDR3 region has the DNA TGCGCCAGCAGCTTGCAGGGGGGGACACCCGGGGAGCTGTTTTTT.

The J gene is TRBJ1-5, the V gene TRBV4-2; D not resolved. The CDR3 contains 15 residues. Looked up from germline, CDR1 is LGHNA and CDR2 is YNFKEQ. Trimming took 0 bases from V and 0 from J, leaving 6 bases between them. This CDR3 is CASSQEKASNQPQHF. CDR3 nucleotide sequence: TGTGCCAGCAGCCAAGAAAAGGCTAGCAATCAGCCCCAGCATTTT.

This clone showed up just once. The rearrangement joins TRBV6-6 to TRBJ1-1; 11 nucleotides align to TRBD1. The CDR3 length is 13 residues. V lost 7 bases, J lost 10 bases, and 8 bases stayed unmatched. The germline V gene has CDR1 MNHNY and CDR2 SVGAGI (reference sequence). CDR3 protein: CASIGTGGSGAFF. CDR3 bases: TGTGCCAGCATCGGGACAGGGGGGTCCGGAGCTTTCTTT.

The CDR3 DNA follows: TGTGCCAGCAGCAAGGGACAGCTCAATGAGCAGTTCTTC. The encoded protein is CASSKGQLNEQFF. The chain links TRBV5-6 to TRBJ2-1, with 7 bases matching TRBD1. The CDR3 is 13 amino acids. The V and J ends lost 4 bases and 6 bases, in that order; junction bases with no gene match: 4. Germline CDR1 reads SGHDT; CDR2 reads YYEEEE.

The chain employs TRBV5-1 and TRBJ1-1; TRBD1 matches at 7 bases. Germline assignment: CDR1 SGHRS and CDR2 YFSETQ. CDR3 length: 14 residues. V was pared by 4 bases and J by 7 bases, with 10 bases of the junction left unmatched. The CDR3 here is CASSAQTGVGEAFF. CDR3 coding DNA: TGCGCCAGCAGCGCCCAAACAGGGGTGGGTGAAGCTTTCTTT. The full variable domain, rest sourced from reference TRBV5-1 and TRBJ1-1, is KAGVTQTPRYLIKTRGQQVTLSCSPISGHRSVSWYQQTPGQGLQFLFEYFSETQRNKGNFPGRFSGRQFSNSRSEMNVSTLELGDSALYLCASSAQTGVGEAFFGQGTRLTVV.